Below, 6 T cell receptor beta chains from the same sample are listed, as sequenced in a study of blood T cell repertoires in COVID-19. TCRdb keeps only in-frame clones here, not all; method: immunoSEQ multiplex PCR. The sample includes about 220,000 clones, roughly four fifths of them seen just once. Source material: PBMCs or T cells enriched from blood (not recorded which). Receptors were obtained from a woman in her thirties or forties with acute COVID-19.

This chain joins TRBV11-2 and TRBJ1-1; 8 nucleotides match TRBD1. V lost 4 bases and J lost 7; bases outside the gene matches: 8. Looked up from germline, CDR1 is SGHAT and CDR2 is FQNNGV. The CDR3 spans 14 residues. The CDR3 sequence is CASSSTGVPGEAFF. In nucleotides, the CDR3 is TGTGCCAGCAGCTCGACAGGGGTCCCCGGTGAAGCTTTCTTT. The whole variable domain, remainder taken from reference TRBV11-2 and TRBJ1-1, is EAGVAQSPRYKIIEKRQSVAFWCNPISGHATLYWYQQILGQGPKLLIQFQNNGVVDDSQLPKDRFSAERLKGVDSTLKIQPAKLEDSAVYLCASSSTGVPGEAFFGQGTRLTVV.

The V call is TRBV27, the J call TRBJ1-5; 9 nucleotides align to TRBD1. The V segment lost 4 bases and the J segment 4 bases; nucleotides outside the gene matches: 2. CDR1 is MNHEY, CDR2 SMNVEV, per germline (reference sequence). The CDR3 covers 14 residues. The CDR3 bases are TGTGCCAGCAGTTCAGGGACAGGGAATCAGCCCCAGCATTTT. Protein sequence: CASSSGTGNQPQHF.

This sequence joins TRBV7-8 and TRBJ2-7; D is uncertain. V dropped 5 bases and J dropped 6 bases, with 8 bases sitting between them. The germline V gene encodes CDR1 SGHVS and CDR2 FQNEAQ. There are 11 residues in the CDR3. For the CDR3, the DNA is TGTGCCAGCAGCCTACATCGCGAGCAGTACTTC. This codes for CASSLHREQYF.

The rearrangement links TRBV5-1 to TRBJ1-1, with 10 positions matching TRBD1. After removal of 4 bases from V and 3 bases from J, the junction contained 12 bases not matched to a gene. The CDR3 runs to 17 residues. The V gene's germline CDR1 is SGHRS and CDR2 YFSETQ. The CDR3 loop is CASSPWGQGSRDTEAFF. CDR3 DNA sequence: TGCGCCAGCAGCCCCTGGGGACAGGGGAGTAGGGACACTGAAGCTTTCTTT.

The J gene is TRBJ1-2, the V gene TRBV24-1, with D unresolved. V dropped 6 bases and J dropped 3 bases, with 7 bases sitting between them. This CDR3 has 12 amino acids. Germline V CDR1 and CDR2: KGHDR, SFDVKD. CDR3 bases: TGTGCCACCAGTCACTTGGACTATGGCTACACCTTC. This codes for CATSHLDYGYTF.

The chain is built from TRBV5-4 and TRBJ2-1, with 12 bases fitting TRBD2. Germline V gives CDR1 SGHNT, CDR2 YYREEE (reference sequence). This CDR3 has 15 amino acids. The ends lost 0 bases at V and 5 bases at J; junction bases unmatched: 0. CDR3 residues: CASSLGLAGDNEQFF. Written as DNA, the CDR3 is TGTGCCAGCAGCTTGGGACTAGCGGGAGACAATGAGCAGTTCTTC. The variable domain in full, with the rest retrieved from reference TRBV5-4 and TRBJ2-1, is ETGVTQSPTHLIKTRGQQVTLRCSSQSGHNTVSWYQQALGQGPQFIFQYYREEENGRGNFPPRFSGLQFPNYSSELNVNALELDDSALYLCASSLGLAGDNEQFFGPGTRLTVL.